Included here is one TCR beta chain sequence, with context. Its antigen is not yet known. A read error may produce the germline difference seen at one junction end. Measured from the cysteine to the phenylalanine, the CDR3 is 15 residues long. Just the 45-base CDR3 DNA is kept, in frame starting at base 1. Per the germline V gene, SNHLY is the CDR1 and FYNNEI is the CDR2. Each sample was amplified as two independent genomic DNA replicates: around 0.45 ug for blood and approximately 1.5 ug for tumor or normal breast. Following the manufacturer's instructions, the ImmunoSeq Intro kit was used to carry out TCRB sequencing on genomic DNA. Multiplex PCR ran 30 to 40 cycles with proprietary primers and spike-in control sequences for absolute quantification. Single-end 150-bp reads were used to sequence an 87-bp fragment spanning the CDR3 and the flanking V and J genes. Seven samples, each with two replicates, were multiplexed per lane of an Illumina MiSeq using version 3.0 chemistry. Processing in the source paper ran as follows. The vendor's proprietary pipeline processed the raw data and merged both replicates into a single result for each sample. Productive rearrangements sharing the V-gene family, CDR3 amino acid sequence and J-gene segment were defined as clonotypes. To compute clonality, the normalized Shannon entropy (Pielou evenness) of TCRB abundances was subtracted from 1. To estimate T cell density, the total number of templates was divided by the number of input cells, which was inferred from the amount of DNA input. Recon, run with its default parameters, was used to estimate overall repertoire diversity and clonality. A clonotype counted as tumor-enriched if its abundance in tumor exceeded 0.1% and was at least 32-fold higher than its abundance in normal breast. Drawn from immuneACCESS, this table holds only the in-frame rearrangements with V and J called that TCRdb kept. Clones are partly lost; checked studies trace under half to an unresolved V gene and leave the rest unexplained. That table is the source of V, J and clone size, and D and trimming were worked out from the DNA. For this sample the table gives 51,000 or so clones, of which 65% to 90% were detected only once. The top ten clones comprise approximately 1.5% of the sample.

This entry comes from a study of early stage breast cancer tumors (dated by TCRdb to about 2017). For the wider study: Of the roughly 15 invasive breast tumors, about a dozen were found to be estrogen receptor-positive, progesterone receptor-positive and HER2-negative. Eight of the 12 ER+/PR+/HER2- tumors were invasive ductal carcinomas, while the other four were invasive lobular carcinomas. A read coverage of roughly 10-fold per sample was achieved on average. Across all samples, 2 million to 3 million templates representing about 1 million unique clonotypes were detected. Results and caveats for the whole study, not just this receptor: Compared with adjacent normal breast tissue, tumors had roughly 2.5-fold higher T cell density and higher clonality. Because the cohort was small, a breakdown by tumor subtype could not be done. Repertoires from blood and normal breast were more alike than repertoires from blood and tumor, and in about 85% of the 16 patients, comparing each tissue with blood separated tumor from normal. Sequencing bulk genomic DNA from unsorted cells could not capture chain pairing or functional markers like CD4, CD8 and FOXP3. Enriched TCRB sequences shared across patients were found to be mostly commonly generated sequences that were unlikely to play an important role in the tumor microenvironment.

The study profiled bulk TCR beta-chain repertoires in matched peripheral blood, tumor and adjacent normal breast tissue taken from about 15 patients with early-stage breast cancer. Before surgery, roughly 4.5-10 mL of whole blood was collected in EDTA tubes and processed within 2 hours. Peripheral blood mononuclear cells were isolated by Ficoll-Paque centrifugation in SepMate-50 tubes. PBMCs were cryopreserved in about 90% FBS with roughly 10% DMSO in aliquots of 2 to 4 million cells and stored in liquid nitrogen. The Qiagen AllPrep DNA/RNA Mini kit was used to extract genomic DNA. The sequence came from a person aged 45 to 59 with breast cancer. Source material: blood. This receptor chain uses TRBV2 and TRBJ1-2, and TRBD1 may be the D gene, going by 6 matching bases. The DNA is TGTGCCAGCAGTGAAGCCCACGGACAGCTCTATGGCCACACCTTC. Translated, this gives CASSEAHGQLYGHTF.